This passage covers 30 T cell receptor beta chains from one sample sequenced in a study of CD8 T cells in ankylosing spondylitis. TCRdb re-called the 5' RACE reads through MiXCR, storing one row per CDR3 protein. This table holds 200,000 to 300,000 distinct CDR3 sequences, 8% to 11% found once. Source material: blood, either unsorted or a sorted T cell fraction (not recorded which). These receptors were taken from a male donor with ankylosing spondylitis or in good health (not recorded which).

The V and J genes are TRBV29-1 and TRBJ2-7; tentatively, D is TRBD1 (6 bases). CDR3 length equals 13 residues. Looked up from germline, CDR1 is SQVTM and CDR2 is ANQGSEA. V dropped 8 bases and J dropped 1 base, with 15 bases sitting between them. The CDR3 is CSTRTASSYEQYF. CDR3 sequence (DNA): TGCAGCACCCGGACAGCCTCGTCCTACGAGCAGTACTTC.

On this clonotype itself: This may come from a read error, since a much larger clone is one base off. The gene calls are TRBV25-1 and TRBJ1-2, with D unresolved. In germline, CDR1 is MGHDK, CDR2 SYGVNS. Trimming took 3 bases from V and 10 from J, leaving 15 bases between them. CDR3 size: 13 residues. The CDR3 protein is CASSDSLPHAYTF. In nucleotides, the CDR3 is TGTGCCAGCAGTGATTCCCTCCCACATGCCTACACCTTC.

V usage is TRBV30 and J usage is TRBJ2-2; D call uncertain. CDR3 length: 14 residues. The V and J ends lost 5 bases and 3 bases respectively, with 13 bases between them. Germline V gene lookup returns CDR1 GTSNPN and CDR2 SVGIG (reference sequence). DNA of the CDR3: TGTGCCTGGGCCGGACGAGGAGACACCGGGGAGCTGTTTTTT. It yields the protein CAWAGRGDTGELFF.

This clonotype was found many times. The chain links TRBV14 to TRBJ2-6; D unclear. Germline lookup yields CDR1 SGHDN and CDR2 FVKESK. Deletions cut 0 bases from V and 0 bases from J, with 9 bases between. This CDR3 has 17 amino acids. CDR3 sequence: CASSQEARPSGANVLTF. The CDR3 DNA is TGTGCCAGCAGCCAAGAGGCCAGGCCCTCTGGGGCCAACGTCCTGACTTTC. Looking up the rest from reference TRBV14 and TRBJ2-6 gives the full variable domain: EAGVTQFPSHSVIEKGQTVTLRCDPISGHDNLYWYRRVMGKEIKFLLHFVKESKQDESGMPNNRFLAERTGGTYSTLKVQPAELEDSGVYFCASSQEARPSGANVLTFGAGSRLTVL.

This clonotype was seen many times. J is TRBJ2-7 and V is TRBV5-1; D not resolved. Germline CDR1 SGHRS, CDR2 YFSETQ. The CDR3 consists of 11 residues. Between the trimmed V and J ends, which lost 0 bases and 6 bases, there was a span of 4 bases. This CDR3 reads CASSLGPEQYF. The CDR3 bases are TGCGCCAGCAGCTTGGGGCCCGAGCAGTACTTC.

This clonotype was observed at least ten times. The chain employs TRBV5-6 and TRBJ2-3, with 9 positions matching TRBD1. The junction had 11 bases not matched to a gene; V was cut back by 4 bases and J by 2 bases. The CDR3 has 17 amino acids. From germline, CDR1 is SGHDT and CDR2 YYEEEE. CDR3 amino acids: CASSLTGGIAHTDTQYF. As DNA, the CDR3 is TGTGCCAGCAGCCTGACAGGGGGTATCGCCCACACAGATACGCAGTATTTT.

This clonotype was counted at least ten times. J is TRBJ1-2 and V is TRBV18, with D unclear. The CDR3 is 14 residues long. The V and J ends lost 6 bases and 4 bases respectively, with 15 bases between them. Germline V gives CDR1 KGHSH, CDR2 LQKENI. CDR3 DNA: TGTGCCAGCTCCCTCGGTGCGTCGACCTATGGCTACACCTTC. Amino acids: CASSLGASTYGYTF. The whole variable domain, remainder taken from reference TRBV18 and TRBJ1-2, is NAGVMQNPRHLVRRRGQEARLRCSPMKGHSHVYWYRQLPEEGLKFMVYLQKENIIDESGMPKERFSAEFPKEGPSILRIQQVVRGDSAAYFCASSLGASTYGYTFGSGTRLTVV.

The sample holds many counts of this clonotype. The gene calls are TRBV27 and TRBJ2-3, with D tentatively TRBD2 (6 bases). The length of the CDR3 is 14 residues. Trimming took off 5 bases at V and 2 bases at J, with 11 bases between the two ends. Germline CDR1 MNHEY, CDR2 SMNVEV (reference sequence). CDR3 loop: CASSPGLYTDTQYF. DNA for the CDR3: TGTGCCAGCAGTCCGGGACTCTACACAGATACGCAGTATTTT.

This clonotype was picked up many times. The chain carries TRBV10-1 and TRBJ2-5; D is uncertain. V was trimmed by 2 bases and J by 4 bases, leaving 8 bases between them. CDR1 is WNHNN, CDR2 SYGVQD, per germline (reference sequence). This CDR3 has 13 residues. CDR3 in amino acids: CASSERLGETQYF. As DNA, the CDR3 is TGCGCCAGCAGTGAGAGGCTAGGAGAGACCCAGTACTTC.

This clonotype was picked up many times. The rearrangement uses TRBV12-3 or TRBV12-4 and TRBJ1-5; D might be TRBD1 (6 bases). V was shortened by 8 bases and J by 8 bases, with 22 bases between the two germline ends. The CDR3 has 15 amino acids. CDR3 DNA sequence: TGTGCCAGCCAGGAACGGGGGGCGCCGGGTAAGCCCCAGCATTTT. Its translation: CASQERGAPGKPQHF.

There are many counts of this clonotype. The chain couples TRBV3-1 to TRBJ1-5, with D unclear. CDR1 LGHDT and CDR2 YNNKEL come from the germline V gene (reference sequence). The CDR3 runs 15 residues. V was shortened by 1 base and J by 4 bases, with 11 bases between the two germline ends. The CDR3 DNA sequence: TGTGCCAGCAGCCAAGGTGAAAACCCGAATCAGCCCCAGCATTTT. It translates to CASSQGENPNQPQHF.

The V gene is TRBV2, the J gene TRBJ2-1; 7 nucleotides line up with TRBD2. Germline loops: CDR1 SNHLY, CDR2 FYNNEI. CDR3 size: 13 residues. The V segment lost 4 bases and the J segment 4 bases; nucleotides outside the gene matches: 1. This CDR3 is CASSGTSYNEQFF. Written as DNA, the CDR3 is TGTGCCAGCAGTGGGACTAGTTACAATGAGCAGTTCTTC.

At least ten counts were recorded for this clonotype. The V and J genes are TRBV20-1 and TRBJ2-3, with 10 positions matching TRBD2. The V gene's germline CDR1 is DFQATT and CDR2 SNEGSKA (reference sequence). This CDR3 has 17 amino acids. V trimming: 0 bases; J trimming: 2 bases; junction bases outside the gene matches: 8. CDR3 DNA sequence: TGCAGTGCTAGAGATGGCACTAGCGGGAAGATCACAGATACGCAGTATTTT. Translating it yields CSARDGTSGKITDTQYF.

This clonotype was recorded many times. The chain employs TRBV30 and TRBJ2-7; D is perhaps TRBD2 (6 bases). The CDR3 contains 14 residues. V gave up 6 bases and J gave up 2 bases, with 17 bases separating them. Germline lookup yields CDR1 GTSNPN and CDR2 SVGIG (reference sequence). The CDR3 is CACSSCGAAYEQYF. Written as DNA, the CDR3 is TGTGCCTGCTCTTCCTGCGGGGCAGCCTACGAGCAGTACTTC.

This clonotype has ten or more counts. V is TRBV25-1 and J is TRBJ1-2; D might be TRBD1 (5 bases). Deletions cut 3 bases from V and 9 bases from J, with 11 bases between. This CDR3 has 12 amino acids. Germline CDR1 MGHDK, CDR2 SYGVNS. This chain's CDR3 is CASSDSGGSYTF. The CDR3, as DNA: TGTGCCAGCAGTGATTCGGGGGGTAGCTACACCTTC.

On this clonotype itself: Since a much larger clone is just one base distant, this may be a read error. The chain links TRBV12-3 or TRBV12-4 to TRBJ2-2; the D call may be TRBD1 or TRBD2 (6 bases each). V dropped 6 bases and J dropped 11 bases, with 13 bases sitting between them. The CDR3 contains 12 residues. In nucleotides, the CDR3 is TGTGCCAGCAGGGTCGGGGGCGGCGAGCTGTTTTTT. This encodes CASRVGGGELFF.

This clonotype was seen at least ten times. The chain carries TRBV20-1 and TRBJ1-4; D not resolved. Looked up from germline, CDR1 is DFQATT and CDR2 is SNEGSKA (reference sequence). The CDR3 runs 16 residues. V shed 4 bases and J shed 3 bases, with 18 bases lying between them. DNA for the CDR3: TGCAGTGCTATGGTTGGCAAGACACAAGCTAATGAAAAACTGTTTTTT. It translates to CSAMVGKTQANEKLFF.

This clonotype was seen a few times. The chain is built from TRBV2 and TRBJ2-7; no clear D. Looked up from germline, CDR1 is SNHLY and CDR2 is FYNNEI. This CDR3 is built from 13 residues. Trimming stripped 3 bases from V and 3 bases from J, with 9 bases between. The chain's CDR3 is CASSDLGNYEQYF. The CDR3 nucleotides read TGTGCCAGCAGTGATCTGGGAAACTACGAGCAGTACTTC.

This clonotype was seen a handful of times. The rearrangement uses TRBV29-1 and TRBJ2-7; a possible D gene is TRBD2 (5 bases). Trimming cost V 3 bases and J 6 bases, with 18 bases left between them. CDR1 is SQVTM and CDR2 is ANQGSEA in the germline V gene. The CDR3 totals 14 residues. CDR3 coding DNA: TGCAGCGTTGAGACCGGACCGGGATTAAGCGAGCAGTACTTC. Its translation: CSVETGPGLSEQYF.

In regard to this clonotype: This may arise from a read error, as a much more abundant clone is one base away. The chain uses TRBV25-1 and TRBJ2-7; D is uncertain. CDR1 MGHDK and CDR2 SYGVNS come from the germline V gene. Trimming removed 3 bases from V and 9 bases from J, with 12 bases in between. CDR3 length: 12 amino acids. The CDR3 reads CASSEWTFAQYF. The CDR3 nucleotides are TGTGCCAGCAGTGAGTGGACGTTCGCGCAGTACTTC.

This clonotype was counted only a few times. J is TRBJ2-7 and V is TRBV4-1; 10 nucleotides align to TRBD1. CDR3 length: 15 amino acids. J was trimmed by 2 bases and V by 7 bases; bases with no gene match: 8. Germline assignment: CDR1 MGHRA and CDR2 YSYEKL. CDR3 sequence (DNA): TGCGCCAGCACCCTGGGGACAGGGGATACCTACGAGCAGTACTTC. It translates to CASTLGTGDTYEQYF.

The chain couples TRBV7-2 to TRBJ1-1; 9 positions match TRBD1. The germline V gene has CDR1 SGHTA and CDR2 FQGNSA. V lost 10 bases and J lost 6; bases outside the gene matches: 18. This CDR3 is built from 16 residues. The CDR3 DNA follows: TGTGCCAACAAGAAACGGGACAGGGTCCCCTACGCTGAAGCTTTCTTT. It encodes CANKKRDRVPYAEAFF.

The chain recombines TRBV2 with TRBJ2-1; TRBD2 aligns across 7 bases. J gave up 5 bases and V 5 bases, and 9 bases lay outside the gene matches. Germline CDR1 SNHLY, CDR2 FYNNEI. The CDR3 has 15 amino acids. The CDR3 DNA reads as TGTGCCAGCAGTTTTCGGGGGGATGTAGACAATGAGCAGTTCTTC. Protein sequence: CASSFRGDVDNEQFF.

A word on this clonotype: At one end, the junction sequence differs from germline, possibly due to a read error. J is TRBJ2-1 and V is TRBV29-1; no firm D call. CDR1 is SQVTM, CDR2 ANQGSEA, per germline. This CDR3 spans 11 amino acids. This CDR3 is CSAFLDLTNYF. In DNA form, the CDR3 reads TGCAGCGCCTTCTTGGACCTGACGAATTACTTC.

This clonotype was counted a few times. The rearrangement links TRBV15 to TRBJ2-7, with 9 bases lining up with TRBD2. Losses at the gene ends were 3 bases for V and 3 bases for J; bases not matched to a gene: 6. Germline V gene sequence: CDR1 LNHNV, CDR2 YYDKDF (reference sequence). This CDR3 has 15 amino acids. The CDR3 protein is CATSSLSGGNYEQYF. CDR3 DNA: TGTGCCACCAGCAGTCTAAGCGGGGGGAACTACGAGCAGTACTTC.

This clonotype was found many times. Written as DNA, the CDR3 is TGCGCCAGCAGCTTGGGAAAGACTAGCGGGAACGGGGAGCAGTTCTTC. This translates into CASSLGKTSGNGEQFF. The chain couples TRBV5-1 to TRBJ2-1, with TRBD2 matching 11 bases. V was clipped by 0 bases and J by 10 bases; unmatched bases: 9. The CDR3 runs to 16 residues. The germline CDR1 and CDR2 sequences are SGHRS and YFSETQ. The whole variable domain, filled in from reference TRBV5-1 and TRBJ2-1, reads KAGVTQTPRYLIKTRGQQVTLSCSPISGHRSVSWYQQTPGQGLQFLFEYFSETQRNKGNFPGRFSGRQFSNSRSEMNVSTLELGDSALYLCASSLGKTSGNGEQFFGPGTRLTVL.

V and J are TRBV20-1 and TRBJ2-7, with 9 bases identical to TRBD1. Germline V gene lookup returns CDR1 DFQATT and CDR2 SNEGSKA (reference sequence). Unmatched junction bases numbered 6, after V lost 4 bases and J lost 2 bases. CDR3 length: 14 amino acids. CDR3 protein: CSAMTGGSTYEQYF. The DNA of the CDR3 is TGCAGTGCTATGACAGGGGGATCCACCTACGAGCAGTACTTC.

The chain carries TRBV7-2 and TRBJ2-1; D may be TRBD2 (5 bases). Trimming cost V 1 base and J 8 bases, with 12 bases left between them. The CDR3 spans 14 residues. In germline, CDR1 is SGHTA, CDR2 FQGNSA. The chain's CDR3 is CASSLVASSDEQFF. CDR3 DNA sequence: TGTGCCAGCAGCTTAGTAGCGAGCTCGGATGAGCAGTTCTTC. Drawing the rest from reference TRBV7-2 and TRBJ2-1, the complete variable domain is GAGVSQSPSNKVTEKGKDVELRCDPISGHTALYWYRQSLGQGLEFLIYFQGNSAPDKSGLPSDRFSAERTGGSVSTLTIQRTQQEDSAVYLCASSLVASSDEQFFGPGTRLTVL.

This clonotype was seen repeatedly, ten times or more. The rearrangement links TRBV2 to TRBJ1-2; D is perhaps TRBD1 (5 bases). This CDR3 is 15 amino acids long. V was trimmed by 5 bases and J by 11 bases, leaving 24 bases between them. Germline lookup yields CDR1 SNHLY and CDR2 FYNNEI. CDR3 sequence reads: CASSKKRDSPGTYTF. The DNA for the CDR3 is TGTGCCAGCAGTAAGAAACGCGACTCTCCTGGGACTTACACCTTC.

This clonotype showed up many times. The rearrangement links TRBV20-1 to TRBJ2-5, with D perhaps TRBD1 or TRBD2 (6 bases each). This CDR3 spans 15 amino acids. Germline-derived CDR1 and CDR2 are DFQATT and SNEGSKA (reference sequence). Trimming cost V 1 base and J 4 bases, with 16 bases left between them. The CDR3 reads CSARGGAIRLETQYF. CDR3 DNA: TGCAGTGCTAGAGGGGGGGCGATCCGGTTAGAGACCCAGTACTTC.